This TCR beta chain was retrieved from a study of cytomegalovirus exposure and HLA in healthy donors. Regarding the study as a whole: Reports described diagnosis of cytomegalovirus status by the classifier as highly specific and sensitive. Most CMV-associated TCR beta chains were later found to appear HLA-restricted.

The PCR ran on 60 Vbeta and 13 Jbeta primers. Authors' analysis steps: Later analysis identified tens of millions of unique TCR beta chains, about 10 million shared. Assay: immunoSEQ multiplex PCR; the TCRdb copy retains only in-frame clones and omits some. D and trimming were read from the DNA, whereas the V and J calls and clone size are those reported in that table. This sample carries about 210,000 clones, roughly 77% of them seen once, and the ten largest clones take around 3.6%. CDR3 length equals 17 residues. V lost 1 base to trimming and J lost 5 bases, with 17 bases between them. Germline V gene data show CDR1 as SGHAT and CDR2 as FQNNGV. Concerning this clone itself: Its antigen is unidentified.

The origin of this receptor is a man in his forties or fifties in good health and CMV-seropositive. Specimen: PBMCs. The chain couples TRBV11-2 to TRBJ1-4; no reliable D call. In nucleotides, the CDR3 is TGTGCCAGCAGCTTAGGTTTGAGTCGGTGGTTGAATGAAAAACTGTTTTTT. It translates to CASSLGLSRWLNEKLFF.